Detailed here is one T cell receptor beta chain. The entry originates in a study of identical twins' blood T cells. V dropped 6 bases and J dropped 2 bases, with 20 bases sitting between them. Germline V gene data show CDR1 as MNHNY and CDR2 as SVGAGI (reference sequence). CDR3 size: 17 residues. MiXCR was run by TCRdb on the 5' RACE reads, yielding one entry per CDR3 protein. The repertoire includes 350,000 to 400,000 distinct CDR3 sequences, under 30% of them detected once, and roughly 6.1% sits in the top ten. Sequences were obtained from PBMCs. The J gene is TRBJ1-5, the V gene TRBV6-6; D perhaps matches TRBD1 (5 bases). This receptor was obtained from a woman aged 18-55 years in good health. The CDR3 DNA is TGTGCCAGCAGCCTCTTAGTTTCGGGGGATGGCAATCAGCCCCAGCATTTT. Translated, it gives CASSLLVSGDGNQPQHF.